Listed below are T cell receptor beta chains from one sample, sequenced in a study of synovial regulatory T cells in juvenile arthritis. The repertoire was sequenced with immunoSEQ multiplex PCR; TCRdb's copy has only in-frame clones and lacks some. In total, the table holds some 10,000 clones. Sequenced sample: Treg cells from blood. Receptor source: a donor aged 2-35 years with juvenile idiopathic arthritis. Both conserved end residues are part of each CDR3.

v_gene: TRBV27
j_gene: TRBJ1-1
CDR3aa: CASSLFADTEAFF

v_gene: TRBV5-6
j_gene: TRBJ1-3
CDR3aa: CASSLFAGMGNTIYF

v_gene: TRBV5-6
j_gene: TRBJ2-5
CDR3aa: CASSEGAVRETQYF

v_gene: TRBV6-1
j_gene: TRBJ1-2
CDR3aa: CASSIGRAAGYTF

v_gene: TRBV18
j_gene: TRBJ1-3
CDR3aa: CASSTLGGTLSGNTIYF

v_gene: TRBV18
j_gene: TRBJ2-1
CDR3aa: CASSSQGHPYNEQFF

v_gene: TRBV19
j_gene: TRBJ1-5
CDR3aa: CASRKPQHF

v_gene: TRBV18
j_gene: TRBJ2-7
CDR3aa: CASSHGNRGQSFDEQYF

v_gene: TRBV5-6
j_gene: TRBJ2-7
CDR3aa: CASSQGLAGGSYEQYF

v_gene: TRBV18
j_gene: TRBJ1-1
CDR3aa: CASSPKTAMNTEAFF

v_gene: TRBV5-6
j_gene: TRBJ2-5
CDR3aa: CASSRGQAETQYF

v_gene: TRBV7-8
j_gene: TRBJ1-6
CDR3aa: CASSLGGTGASPLHF

v_gene: TRBV4-1
j_gene: TRBJ2-2
CDR3aa: CASSSPGQGKVITGELFF

v_gene: TRBV20-1
j_gene: TRBJ2-7
CDR3aa: CSARWTGEQYF

v_gene: TRBV6-1
j_gene: TRBJ1-1
CDR3aa: CASSEAGLKAFF

v_gene: TRBV12-5
j_gene: TRBJ2-7
CDR3aa: CASGVRALGSSIVGRQSYEQYF

v_gene: TRBV12-5
j_gene: TRBJ1-1
CDR3aa: CASGLGIGGAEAFF

v_gene: TRBV4-1
j_gene: TRBJ2-7
CDR3aa: CASSQDWSTYEQYF

v_gene: TRBV11-2
j_gene: TRBJ2-7
CDR3aa: CASSLGRALTYEQYF

v_gene: TRBV7-2
j_gene: TRBJ2-7
CDR3aa: CASSSDLSSYEQYF

v_gene: TRBV12-5
j_gene: TRBJ2-5
CDR3aa: CASGLVRAGGEGTQYF

v_gene: TRBV23-1
j_gene: TRBJ1-6
CDR3aa: CASNPGHSPLHF

v_gene: TRBV7-9
j_gene: TRBJ1-3
CDR3aa: CASSFAGGNTIYF